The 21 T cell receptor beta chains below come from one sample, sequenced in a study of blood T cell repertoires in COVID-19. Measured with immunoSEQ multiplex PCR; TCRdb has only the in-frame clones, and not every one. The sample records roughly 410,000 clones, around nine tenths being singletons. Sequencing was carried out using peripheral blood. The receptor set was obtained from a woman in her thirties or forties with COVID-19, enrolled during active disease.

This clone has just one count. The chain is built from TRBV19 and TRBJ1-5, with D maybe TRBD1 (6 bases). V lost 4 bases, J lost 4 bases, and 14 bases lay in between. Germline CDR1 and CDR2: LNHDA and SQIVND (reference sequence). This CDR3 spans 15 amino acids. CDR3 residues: CASSTYRDGNQPQHF. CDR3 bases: TGTGCCAGTAGTACTTACAGGGATGGAAATCAGCCCCAGCATTTT.

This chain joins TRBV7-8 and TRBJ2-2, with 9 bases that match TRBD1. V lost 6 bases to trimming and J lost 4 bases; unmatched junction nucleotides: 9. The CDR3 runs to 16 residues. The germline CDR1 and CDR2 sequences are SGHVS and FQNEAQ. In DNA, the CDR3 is TGTGCCAGCAGGCCCACAGGGGGCGAGGGCACCGGGGAGCTGTTTTTT. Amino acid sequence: CASRPTGGEGTGELFF.

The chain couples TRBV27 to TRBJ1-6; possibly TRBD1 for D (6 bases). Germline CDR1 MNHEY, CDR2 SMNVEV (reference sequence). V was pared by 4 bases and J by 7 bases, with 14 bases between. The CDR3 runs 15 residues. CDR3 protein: CASSWGGARNSPLHF. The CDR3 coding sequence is TGTGCCAGCAGTTGGGGGGGCGCAAGGAATTCACCCCTCCACTTT.

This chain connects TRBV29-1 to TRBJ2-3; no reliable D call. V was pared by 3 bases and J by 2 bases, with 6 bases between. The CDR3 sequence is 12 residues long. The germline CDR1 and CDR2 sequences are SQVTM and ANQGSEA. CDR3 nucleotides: TGCAGCGTTGATGCGGCCACAGATACGCAGTATTTT. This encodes CSVDAATDTQYF.

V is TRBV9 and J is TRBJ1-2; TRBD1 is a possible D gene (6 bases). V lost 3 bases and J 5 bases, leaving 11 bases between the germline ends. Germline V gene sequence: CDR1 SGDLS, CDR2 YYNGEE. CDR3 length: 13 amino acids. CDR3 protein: CASSAGQEYGYTF. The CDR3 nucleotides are TGTGCCAGCAGCGCGGGACAAGAGTATGGCTACACCTTC.

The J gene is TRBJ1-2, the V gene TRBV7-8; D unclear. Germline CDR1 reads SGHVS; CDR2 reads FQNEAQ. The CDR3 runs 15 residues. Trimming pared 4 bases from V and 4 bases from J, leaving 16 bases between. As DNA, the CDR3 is TGTGCCAGCAGCTCAGAGAGACTCTCTAGCTATGGCTACACCTTC. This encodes CASSSERLSSYGYTF. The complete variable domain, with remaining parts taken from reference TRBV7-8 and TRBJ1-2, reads GAGVSQSPRYKVAKRGQDVALRCDPISGHVSLFWYQQALGQGPEFLTYFQNEAQLDKSGLPSDRFFAERPEGSVSTLKIQRTQQEDSAVYLCASSSERLSSYGYTFGSGTRLTVV.

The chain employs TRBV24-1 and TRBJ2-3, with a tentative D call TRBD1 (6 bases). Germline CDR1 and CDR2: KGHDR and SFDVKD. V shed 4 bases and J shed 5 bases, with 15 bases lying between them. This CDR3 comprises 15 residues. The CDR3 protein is CATSDPRGSGDTQYF. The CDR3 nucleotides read TGTGCCACCAGTGACCCAAGGGGGTCCGGAGATACGCAGTATTTT.

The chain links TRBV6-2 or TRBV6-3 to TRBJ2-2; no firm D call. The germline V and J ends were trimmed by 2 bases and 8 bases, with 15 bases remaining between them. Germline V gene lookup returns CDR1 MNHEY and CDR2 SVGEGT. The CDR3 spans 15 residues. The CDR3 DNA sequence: TGTGCCAGCAGTTACCTGGAGTTGGTACGGGGGGAGCTGTTTTTT. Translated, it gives CASSYLELVRGELFF.

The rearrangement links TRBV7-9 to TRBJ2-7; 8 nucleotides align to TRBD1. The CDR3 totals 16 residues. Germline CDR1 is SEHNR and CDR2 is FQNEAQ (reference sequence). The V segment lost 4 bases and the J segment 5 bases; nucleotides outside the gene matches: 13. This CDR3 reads CASSYGQGAQLDEQYF. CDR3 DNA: TGTGCCAGCAGCTACGGACAGGGCGCCCAGTTAGACGAGCAGTACTTC. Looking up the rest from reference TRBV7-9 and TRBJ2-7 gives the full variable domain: DTGVSQNPRHKITKRGQNVTFRCDPISEHNRLYWYRQTLGQGPEFLTYFQNEAQLEKSRLLSDRFSAERPKGSFSTLEIQRTEQGDSAMYLCASSYGQGAQLDEQYFGPGTRLTVT.

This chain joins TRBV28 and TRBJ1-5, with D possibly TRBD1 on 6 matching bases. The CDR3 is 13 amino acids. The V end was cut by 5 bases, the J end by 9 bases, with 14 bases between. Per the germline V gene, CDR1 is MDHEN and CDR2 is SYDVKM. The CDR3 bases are TGTGCCAGCAGTGACAGGCTCGGGGCGCCCCAGCATTTT. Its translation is CASSDRLGAPQHF. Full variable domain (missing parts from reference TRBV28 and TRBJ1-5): DVKVTQSSRYLVKRTGEKVFLECVQDMDHENMFWYRQDPGLGLRLIYFSYDVKMKEKGDIPEGYSVSREKKERFSLILESASTNQTSMYLCASSDRLGAPQHFGDGTRLSIL.

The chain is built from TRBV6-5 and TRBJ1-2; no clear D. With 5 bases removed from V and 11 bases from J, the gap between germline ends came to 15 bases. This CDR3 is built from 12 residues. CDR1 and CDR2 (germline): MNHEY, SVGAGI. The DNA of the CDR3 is TGTGCCAGCAGTCACGACCGGGTGTTGTACACCTTC. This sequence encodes CASSHDRVLYTF.

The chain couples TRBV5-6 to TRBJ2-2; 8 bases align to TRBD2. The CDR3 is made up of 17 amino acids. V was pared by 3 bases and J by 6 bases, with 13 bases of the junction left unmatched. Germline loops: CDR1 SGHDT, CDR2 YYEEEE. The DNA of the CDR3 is TGTGCCAGCAGCTCACTAGCGGCGACTAGGGTGGCCGGGGAGCTGTTTTTT. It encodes CASSSLAATRVAGELFF.

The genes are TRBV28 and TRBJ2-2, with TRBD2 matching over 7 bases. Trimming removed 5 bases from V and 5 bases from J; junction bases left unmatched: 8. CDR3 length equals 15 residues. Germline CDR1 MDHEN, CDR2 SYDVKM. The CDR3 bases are TGTGCCAGCAGTCTACCGGGACTACGGACCGGGGAGCTGTTTTTT. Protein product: CASSLPGLRTGELFF.

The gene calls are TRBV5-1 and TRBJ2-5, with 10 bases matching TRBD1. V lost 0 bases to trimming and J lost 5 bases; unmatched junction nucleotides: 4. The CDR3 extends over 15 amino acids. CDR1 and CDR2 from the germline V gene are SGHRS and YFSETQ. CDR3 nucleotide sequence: TGCGCCAGCAGCTTGGGAGGGACAGGGGAGGAGACCCAGTACTTC. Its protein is CASSLGGTGEETQYF.

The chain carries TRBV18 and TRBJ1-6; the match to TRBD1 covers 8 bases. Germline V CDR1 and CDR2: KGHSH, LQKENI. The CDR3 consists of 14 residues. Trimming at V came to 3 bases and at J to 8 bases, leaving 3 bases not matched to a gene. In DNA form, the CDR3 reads TGTGCCAGCTCACCGACAGGGGAGGATTCACCCCTCCACTTT. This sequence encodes CASSPTGEDSPLHF.

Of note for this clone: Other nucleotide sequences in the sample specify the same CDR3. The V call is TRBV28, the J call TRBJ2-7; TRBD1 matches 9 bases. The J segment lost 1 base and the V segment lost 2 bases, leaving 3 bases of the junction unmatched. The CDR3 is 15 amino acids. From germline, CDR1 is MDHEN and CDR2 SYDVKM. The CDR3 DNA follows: TGTGCCAGCAGTTTACCGGGGACAGGGTCCTACGAGCAGTACTTC. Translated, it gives CASSLPGTGSYEQYF.

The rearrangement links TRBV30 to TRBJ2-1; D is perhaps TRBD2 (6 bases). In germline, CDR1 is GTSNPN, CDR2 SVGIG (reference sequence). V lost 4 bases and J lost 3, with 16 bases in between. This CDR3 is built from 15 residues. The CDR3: CAWNPRGTYYNEQFF. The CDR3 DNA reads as TGTGCCTGGAACCCGCGCGGGACCTACTACAATGAGCAGTTCTTC.

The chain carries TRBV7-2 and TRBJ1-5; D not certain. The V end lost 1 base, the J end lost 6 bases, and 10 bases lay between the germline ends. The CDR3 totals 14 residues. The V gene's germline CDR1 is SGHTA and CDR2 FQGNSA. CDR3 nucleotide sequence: TGTGCCAGCAGCTTAGGCTTCGGTTCTCAGCCCCAGCATTTT. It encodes CASSLGFGSQPQHF.

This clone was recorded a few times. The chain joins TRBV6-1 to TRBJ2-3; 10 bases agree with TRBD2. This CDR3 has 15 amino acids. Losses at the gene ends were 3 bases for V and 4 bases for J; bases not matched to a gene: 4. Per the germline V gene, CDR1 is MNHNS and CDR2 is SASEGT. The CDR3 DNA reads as TGTGCCAGCAGTGAGAGTAGCGGGGGGCCAGATACGCAGTATTTT. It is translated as CASSESSGGPDTQYF.

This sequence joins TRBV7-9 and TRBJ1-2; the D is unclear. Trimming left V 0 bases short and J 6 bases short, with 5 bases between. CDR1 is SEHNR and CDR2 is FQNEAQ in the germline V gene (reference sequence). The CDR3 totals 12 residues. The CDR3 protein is CASSLARNGYTF. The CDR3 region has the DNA TGTGCCAGCAGCTTAGCGCGAAATGGCTACACCTTC.

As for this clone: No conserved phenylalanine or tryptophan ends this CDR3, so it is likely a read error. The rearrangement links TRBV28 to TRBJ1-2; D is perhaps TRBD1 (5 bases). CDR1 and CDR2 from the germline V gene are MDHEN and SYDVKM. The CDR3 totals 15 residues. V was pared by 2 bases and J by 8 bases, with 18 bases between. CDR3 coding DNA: TGTGCCAGCAGTTTAGGCTCGTCCCTGTGGGGGGGCTACACCCTC. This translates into CASSLGSSLWGGYTL.